This entry describes one T cell receptor (beta chain). What it binds is not known. Random hexamers were used to reverse transcribe about 0.45 to 1 ug of RNA. Via MiXCR, TCRdb re-called the immunoSEQ multiplex PCR reads, giving one row per CDR3 protein. The data show around 130,000 distinct CDR3 sequences, just under 95% seen once. The data were taken from a study of CD8 T cells in Susac syndrome. Whole-study findings and limits: Susac CD8+ clonal expansion peaked in TEMRA cells and active patients.

CD8+ and CD4+ blood T cells underwent TCR beta sequencing. All included Susac syndrome patients satisfied recently defined diagnostic criteria for definite or probable disease. The CDR3 sequence is 15 residues long. The ends were cut back, 6 bases at V and 6 bases at J, with 18 bases in the middle. This TCR was sampled from a human donor with Susac syndrome. The sample was CD8+ T cells from PBMCs. The chain has TRBV12-3 or TRBV12-4 and TRBJ1-5, with a possible D match to TRBD1 (5 bases). CDR3 bases: TGTGCCAGCAGCCCCTGGGACGGTTCCGGTCAGCCCCAGCATTTT. Amino acids: CASSPWDGSGQPQHF.